This entry concerns a single T cell receptor (beta chain). The clone's antigen remains unknown. Each CD8+ T cell subset was flow-sorted in triplicate, and around 300,000 cells per subset were placed directly into RLT lysis buffer. Naive CD8+ T cells were defined stringently as CD45RO-CCR7+CD27+CD95- to exclude memory contaminants. Standard density gradient centrifugation was used to isolate peripheral blood mononuclear cells from buffy coats. Naive CXCR3-negative and CXCR3-positive CD8+ T cells were flow-sorted on a FACSAria III. Total RNA was extracted from sorted cells using an RNeasy Mini Kit. Sequencing took place on a NextSeq 550. The Human TCR Profiling Kit (MiLaboratory) was used to make UMI-labeled 5' RACE TRB cDNA libraries. The full amount of extracted RNA was used for cDNA synthesis, and the full amount of resulting cDNA was used for PCR amplification. The libraries were made side by side, with each library going through the same number of PCR cycles. Per the original workflow: With a minimum of two reads required per UMI, MIGEC and MiXCR pulled out about 53,000 +/- 10,000 unique UMI-labeled TRB cDNA molecules from each library. Each library averaged approximately 40,000 +/- 10,000 functional in-frame TRB CDR3 nucleotide clonotypes without stop codons. After downsampling to 5000 UMI-labeled TRB molecules per sample, diversity metrics such as normalized Shannon-Wiener and Chao1 were calculated in VDJtools. VDJtools computed clonotype-size-weighted physicochemical properties of the central five CDR3 residues: interaction energy, strength, volume and Kidera factor 4. Following TCRdb reprocessing, every CDR3 protein sequence forms one entry, and DNA is not provided. TCRdb's processing, not the study's, gives the V and J calls here. This sample's table carries 95,000 to 100,000 distinct CDR3 sequences. The biggest ten clones account for about 1% of the sample.

Measured from the cysteine to the phenylalanine, the CDR3 is 13 residues long. No DNA was logged. CDR1 and CDR2 are read off the germline V gene (reference sequence) as DFQATT and SNEGSKA. This specimen comes from a study of CXCR3-negative and CXCR3-positive naive CD8 T cells (dated by TCRdb to about 2019). Turning to the overall study: About 150 million TRB reads were obtained in total, roughly 1.5 +/- 0.3 million reads per library. The diversity and physicochemical repertoire analyses included roughly ten donors pooled from two independent experiments. Naive subsets from about 5 donors and memory cells from 3 donors were included in the TRBV-TRBJ cluster analysis.

Study-level results and caveats: Similar TRBV-TRBJ usage was shown by naive CXCR3-negative and CXCR3-positive cells from the same donor, whereas distinct patterns were shown by memory cells. Freshly isolated PBMCs were used for most assays because CXCR3 expression went down partially after cryopreservation. Because surface CD5, which is linked to self-reactivity in mice, was comparable between the naive subsets, TCR interaction strength was also inferred from the physicochemical properties of TRB CDR3s. Repertoire diversity was comparably high in both naive subsets but much lower in memory CD8+ T cells. Compared with CXCR3-negative naive cells, CXCR3-positive naive cells had TRB CDR3s with higher hydrophobicity (lower Kidera factor 4), lower energy, and higher strength and volume indices.

The sequence is built from TRBV20-1 and TRBJ2-7; as DNA is missing, the TRBD1 call by TCRdb cannot be tested. This clonotype was obtained from a human donor in good health. Some clones in this sample may be carry-over from other donors' samples. Input material: naive CXCR3+ CD8+ T cells from blood. In the paper's terms, the cell subset or site label means: CD45RO-CCR7+CD27+CD95- naive CD8+ T cells expressing CXCR3 (TNR3+). The CDR3 is CSALGQDHYEQYF.